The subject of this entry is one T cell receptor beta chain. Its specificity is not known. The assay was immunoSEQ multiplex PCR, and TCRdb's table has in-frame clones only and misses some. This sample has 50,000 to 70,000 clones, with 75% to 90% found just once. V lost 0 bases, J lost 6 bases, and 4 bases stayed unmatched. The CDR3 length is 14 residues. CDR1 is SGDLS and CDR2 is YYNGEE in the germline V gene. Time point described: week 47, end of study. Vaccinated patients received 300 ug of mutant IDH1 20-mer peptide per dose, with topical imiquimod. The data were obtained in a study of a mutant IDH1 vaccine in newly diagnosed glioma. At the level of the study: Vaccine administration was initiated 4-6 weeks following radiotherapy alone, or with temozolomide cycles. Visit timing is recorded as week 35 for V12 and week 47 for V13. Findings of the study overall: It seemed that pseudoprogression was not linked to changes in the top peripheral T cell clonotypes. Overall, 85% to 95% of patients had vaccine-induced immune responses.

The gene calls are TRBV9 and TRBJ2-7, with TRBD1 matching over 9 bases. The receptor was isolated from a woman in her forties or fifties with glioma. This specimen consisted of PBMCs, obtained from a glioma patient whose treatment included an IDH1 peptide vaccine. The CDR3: CASSVEHRGPEQYF. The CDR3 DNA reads TGTGCCAGCAGCGTAGAACACAGGGGGCCCGAGCAGTACTTC.